The 22 T cell receptor beta chains in this list originate from one sample, sequenced in a study of STAT3 mutations in large granular lymphocyte leukemia. This table comes from immunoSEQ multiplex PCR, and its TCRdb copy is limited to in-frame clones, with some not included. There are about 16,000 clones in the sample; 84% occur only once, and roughly 8.6% lies in the top ten. General study points: Every T-LGLL patient had at least one immunodominant TCRbeta clonotype.

These TCRs are of unknown antigen specificity. Sequenced: peripheral blood mononuclear cells. These receptors all come from a man in his forties or fifties with T-cell large granular lymphocyte leukemia. Some clones in this sample may be carry-over from other donors' samples.

The chain couples TRBV18 to TRBJ1-2; tentative D call: TRBD1 (5 bases). Germline V gene lookup returns CDR1 KGHSH and CDR2 LQKENI. The CDR3 sequence is 14 residues long. The V end was cut by 5 bases, the J end by 2 bases, with 12 bases between. In nucleotides, the CDR3 is TGTGCCAGCTCATCCAGGGAGTTCAACTATGGCTACACCTTC. Protein sequence: CASSSREFNYGYTF.

This clone was detected only once. The chain couples TRBV5-1 to TRBJ2-7; 7 bases are shared with TRBD1. The CDR3 covers 15 residues. CDR1 is SGHRS, CDR2 YFSETQ, per germline. V shed 0 bases and J 4 bases; nucleotides not matched to a gene: 7. CDR3: CASSLAQGDGYEQYF. CDR3 in DNA: TGCGCCAGCAGCTTGGCCCAGGGGGACGGATACGAGCAGTACTTC.

The chain couples TRBV5-6 to TRBJ2-7; D tentatively fits TRBD1 or TRBD2 (6 bases each). Trimming left V 3 bases short and J 3 bases short, with 19 bases between. Germline loops: CDR1 SGHDT, CDR2 YYEEEE. The CDR3 spans 16 residues. In DNA, the CDR3 is TGTGCCAGCAGCTGGGGGCCCGGACTATCAAACTACGAGCAGTACTTC. Translated: CASSWGPGLSNYEQYF.

The rearrangement uses TRBV27 and TRBJ2-3; the match to TRBD2 covers 9 bases. The CDR3 runs 16 residues. J was trimmed by 0 bases and V by 6 bases; bases with no gene match: 7. CDR1 is MNHEY and CDR2 is SMNVEV in the germline V gene (reference sequence). For the CDR3, the DNA is TGTGCCAGCAGGCTTCTAGCGGGGAGTAGCACAGATACGCAGTATTTT. Its protein is CASRLLAGSSTDTQYF.

In nucleotides, the CDR3 is TGCGCCAGCAGTGGAGGGGGCACAGATACGCAGTATTTT. Translating it yields CASSGGGTDTQYF. The rearrangement joins TRBV10-1 to TRBJ2-3; D assignment may be TRBD1 or TRBD2 (5 bases each). CDR1 and CDR2 (germline): WNHNN, SYGVQD (reference sequence). V lost 4 bases and J lost 1, with 6 bases in between. The CDR3 sequence is 13 residues long.

V usage is TRBV7-9 and J usage is TRBJ2-2; D uncertain. V dropped 4 bases and J dropped 7 bases, with 7 bases sitting between them. This CDR3 contains 12 residues. Per germline, CDR1 SEHNR and CDR2 FQNEAQ (reference sequence). This CDR3 reads CASSSRIGELFF. CDR3 DNA sequence: TGTGCCAGCAGCTCCCGAATCGGGGAGCTGTTTTTT.

The J gene is TRBJ2-3, the V gene TRBV4-1; a possible D gene is TRBD1 (6 bases). The CDR3 has 18 amino acids. Germline CDR1 MGHRA, CDR2 YSYEKL. With 1 base removed from V and 4 bases from J, the gap between germline ends came to 21 bases. CDR3 sequence (DNA): TGCGCCAGCAGCCAAGGGCGGGCCAGGGGACCTCGTGCAGATACGCAGTATTTT. It codes for CASSQGRARGPRADTQYF.

J is TRBJ2-1 and V is TRBV6-4; 7 bases align to TRBD2. V dropped 2 bases and J dropped 5; count of bases not matched to a gene: 6. CDR1 and CDR2 (germline): MRHNA, SNTAGT. This CDR3 is 15 amino acids long. This CDR3 is CASSDGRGGHNEQFF. The CDR3 region has the DNA TGTGCCAGCAGTGACGGTCGCGGGGGACACAATGAGCAGTTCTTC.

The J gene is TRBJ2-7, the V gene TRBV11-2; the D gene is possibly TRBD2 (5 bases). This CDR3 comprises 14 residues. CDR1 is SGHAT, CDR2 FQNNGV, per germline. Trimming cost V 1 base and J 2 bases, with 9 bases left between them. DNA for the CDR3: TGTGCCAGCAGCTTAGGCCCGGGGACCTACGAGCAGTACTTC. As protein: CASSLGPGTYEQYF.

The V call is TRBV19, the J call TRBJ1-2; D unclear. Germline assignment: CDR1 LNHDA and CDR2 SQIVND (reference sequence). The CDR3 runs 10 residues. The CDR3 protein is CVPLPYGYTF. The CDR3 DNA sequence: TGTGTCCCCCTGCCTTATGGCTACACCTTC. The whole variable domain, filled in from reference TRBV19 and TRBJ1-2, reads DGGITQSPKYLFRKEGQNVTLSCEQNLNHDAMYWYRQDPGQGLRLIYYSQIVNDFQKGDIAEGYSVSREKKESFPLTVTSAQKNPTAFYLCVPLPYGYTFGSGTRLTVV.

The V call is TRBV5-6, the J call TRBJ2-3; TRBD2 aligns across 7 bases. V shed 2 bases, J shed 8 bases, and the junction held 2 bases outside the gene matches. Germline V gene lookup returns CDR1 SGHDT and CDR2 YYEEEE. The CDR3 contains 12 residues. The CDR3 is CASSLREGTQYF. Written as DNA, the CDR3 is TGTGCCAGCAGCTTAAGGGAGGGTACGCAGTATTTT.

The chain uses TRBV10-3 and TRBJ2-7, with no clear D. Germline V gives CDR1 ENHRY, CDR2 SYGVKD. This CDR3 contains 13 residues. V was shortened by 6 bases and J by 3 bases, with 12 bases between the two germline ends. The chain's CDR3 is CAIRQDGDYEQYF. The DNA of the CDR3 is TGTGCCATCAGGCAGGACGGAGACTACGAGCAGTACTTC.

This clone was counted once. This chain connects TRBV5-6 to TRBJ2-7; D is ambiguous. The CDR3 loop spans 15 amino acids. V lost 4 bases and J 0 bases, leaving 14 bases between the germline ends. The germline V gene has CDR1 SGHDT and CDR2 YYEEEE. The CDR3 sequence: CASSQQWIDSYEQYF. The CDR3 bases are TGTGCCAGCAGCCAGCAGTGGATTGACTCCTACGAGCAGTACTTC.

The chain combines TRBV19 with TRBJ2-7, with D possibly TRBD2 on 6 matching bases. This CDR3 has 15 amino acids. Trimming took off 4 bases at V and 3 bases at J, with 16 bases between the two ends. Per the germline V gene, CDR1 is LNHDA and CDR2 is SQIVND (reference sequence). CDR3 nucleotide sequence: TGTGCCAGTAGTACCGCCGGGACCGGGGGCTACGAGCAGTACTTC. This encodes CASSTAGTGGYEQYF.

The chain joins TRBV7-3 to TRBJ2-7; no definite D call. V was pared by 1 base and J by 6 bases, with 10 bases between. Germline V gene sequence: CDR1 SGHTA, CDR2 FQGTGA. This CDR3 region has 13 residues. Here the CDR3 reads CASSLSKSGEQYF. CDR3 nucleotides: TGTGCCAGCAGCTTAAGTAAATCCGGCGAGCAGTACTTC.

This clone has a handful of counts. The rearrangement joins TRBV25-1 to TRBJ1-2; D is unclear. Trimming cost V 6 bases and J 8 bases, with 16 bases left between them. This CDR3 spans 13 amino acids. Germline-derived CDR1 and CDR2 are MGHDK and SYGVNS. CDR3 nucleotides: TGTGCCAGCAGCGAGGAGGGTTCGCGCGGCTACACCTTC. Residues: CASSEEGSRGYTF.

J is TRBJ1-2 and V is TRBV18; 8 bases match TRBD1. The CDR3 contains 12 residues. Germline assignment: CDR1 KGHSH and CDR2 LQKENI. V was pared by 3 bases and J by 6 bases, with 0 bases of the junction left unmatched. CDR3: CASSPTGDGYTF. The CDR3 DNA reads as TGTGCCAGCTCACCGACAGGGGATGGCTACACCTTC.

The chain uses TRBV4-1 and TRBJ2-6; unclear D gene. V was cut by 3 bases and J by 1 base, with 19 bases left in between. Germline CDR1 MGHRA, CDR2 YSYEKL. This CDR3 region has 19 residues. The CDR3 here is CASSQTYFRVQSGANVLTF. The CDR3 DNA sequence: TGCGCCAGCAGCCAGACATACTTTCGTGTCCAATCTGGGGCCAACGTCCTGACTTTC.

The V gene is TRBV5-1, the J gene TRBJ1-1, with 7 bases that match TRBD1. The V segment lost 4 bases and the J segment 4 bases; nucleotides outside the gene matches: 4. The CDR3 spans 13 residues. Looked up from germline, CDR1 is SGHRS and CDR2 is YFSETQ. The CDR3 is CASSDRVGTEAFF. The CDR3 DNA reads TGCGCCAGCAGCGACAGGGTAGGCACTGAAGCTTTCTTT.

The chain combines TRBV7-3 with TRBJ2-6; D not resolved. CDR3 length equals 16 residues. Germline CDR1 reads SGHTA; CDR2 reads FQGTGA. Trimming left V 2 bases short and J 0 bases short, with 8 bases between. The CDR3 is CASSLGVDSGANVLTF. CDR3 sequence (DNA): TGTGCCAGCAGCTTAGGGGTAGACTCTGGGGCCAACGTCCTGACTTTC.

This clone was observed a single time. This rearrangement joins TRBV13 to TRBJ2-3; TRBD1 matches 8 bases. CDR3 size: 16 residues. Germline V gene sequence: CDR1 PRHDT, CDR2 FYEKMQ (reference sequence). The J segment lost 4 bases and the V segment lost 1 base, leaving 7 bases of the junction unmatched. In DNA form, the CDR3 reads TGTGCCAGCAGCTTAGTGGGCAGGGGGCCGTCAGATACGCAGTATTTT. Translation: CASSLVGRGPSDTQYF.

This clone has just one count. The gene calls are TRBV25-1 and TRBJ2-2, with 8 nucleotides matching TRBD1. J was trimmed by 2 bases and V by 7 bases; bases with no gene match: 6. The CDR3 is 15 amino acids. Germline loops: CDR1 MGHDK, CDR2 SYGVNS. The DNA for the CDR3 is TGTGCCAGCAAAGGACAGGGCTCTAACACCGGGGAGCTGTTTTTT. This encodes CASKGQGSNTGELFF.